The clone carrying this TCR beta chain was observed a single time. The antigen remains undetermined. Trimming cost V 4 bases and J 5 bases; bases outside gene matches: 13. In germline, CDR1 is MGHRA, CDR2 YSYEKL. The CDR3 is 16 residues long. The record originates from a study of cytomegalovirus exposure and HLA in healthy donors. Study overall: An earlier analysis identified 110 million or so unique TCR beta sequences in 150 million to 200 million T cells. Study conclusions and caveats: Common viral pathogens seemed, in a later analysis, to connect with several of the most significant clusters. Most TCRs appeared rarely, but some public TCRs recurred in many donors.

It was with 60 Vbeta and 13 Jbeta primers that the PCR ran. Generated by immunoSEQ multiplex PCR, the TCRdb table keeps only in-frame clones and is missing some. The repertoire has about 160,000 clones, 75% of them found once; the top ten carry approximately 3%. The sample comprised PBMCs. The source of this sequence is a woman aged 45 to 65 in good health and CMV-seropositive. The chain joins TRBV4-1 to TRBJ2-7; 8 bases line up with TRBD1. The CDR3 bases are TGCGCCAGCAGCCGAAGCTGGACAGGGAATTTTAACGAGCAGTACTTC. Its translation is CASSRSWTGNFNEQYF.